A single sample is the source of the 28 T cell receptor beta chains below, sequenced in a study of shared clonotypes between healthy human individuals. Method: immunoSEQ multiplex PCR; TCRdb's copy keeps in-frame clones and lacks some. The table includes about 2 million clones, about 95% detected once. Naive CD8 cells comprised CD45RO-negative, CCR7-positively selected cells, excluding terminally differentiated effector memory CD45RA+ cells. Sequencing was performed on naive CD8+ T cells sorted from blood. The receptors stem from a man aged 18 to 30 in good health.

This chain uses TRBV6-5 with TRBJ2-1; no firm D call. Germline V gives CDR1 MNHEY, CDR2 SVGAGI. The CDR3 loop spans 12 amino acids. Between the trimmed V and J ends, which lost 4 bases and 7 bases, there was a span of 8 bases. CDR3 in DNA: TGTGCCAGCAGTTGGAACCGGAATGAGCAGTTCTTC. Encoded protein: CASSWNRNEQFF.

The chain is built from TRBV29-1 and TRBJ2-7, with TRBD1 identical over 8 bases. The CDR3 sequence is 15 residues long. The J segment lost 4 bases and the V segment lost 4 bases, leaving 12 bases of the junction unmatched. Germline CDR1 is SQVTM and CDR2 is ANQGSEA. CDR3 DNA: TGCAGCGTTGCCATGGGGGACAGGATTTTTTACGAGCAGTACTTC. Protein product: CSVAMGDRIFYEQYF.

V usage is TRBV7-9 and J usage is TRBJ2-7; 8 bases map to TRBD1. V shed 5 bases, J shed 7 bases, and the junction held 13 bases outside the gene matches. This CDR3 comprises 15 residues. The V gene's germline CDR1 is SEHNR and CDR2 FQNEAQ (reference sequence). The CDR3 DNA reads as TGTGCCAGCAGCCAGCCCGGCAGGGGGCTGGAAGAGCAGTACTTC. This sequence encodes CASSQPGRGLEEQYF.

V usage is TRBV2 and J usage is TRBJ2-7; 11 nucleotides match TRBD2. Trimming took 5 bases from V and 4 from J; bases not matched to a gene: 4. CDR1 and CDR2 (germline): SNHLY, FYNNEI. The CDR3 covers 14 residues. The CDR3 nucleotides read TGTGCCAGCAGTTTTAGCGGGGGGGGATACGAGCAGTACTTC. Translation: CASSFSGGGYEQYF.

The V and J genes are TRBV7-3 and TRBJ2-1, with D uncertain. V lost 0 bases and J lost 9, with 9 bases in between. CDR3 length: 13 amino acids. The germline V gene has CDR1 SGHTA and CDR2 FQGTGA. CDR3 residues: CASSLTLYGEQFF. The CDR3 DNA reads TGTGCCAGCAGCTTAACGTTGTATGGTGAGCAGTTCTTC. Filled out from reference TRBV7-3 and TRBJ2-1, the complete variable domain reads GAGVSQTPSNKVTEKGKYVELRCDPISGHTALYWYRQSLGQGPEFLIYFQGTGAADDSGLPNDRFFAVRPEGSVSTLKIQRTERGDSAVYLCASSLTLYGEQFFGPGTRLTVL.

V and J are TRBV5-4 and TRBJ2-1; tentatively, D is TRBD2 (5 bases). The CDR3 covers 13 residues. CDR1 and CDR2 (germline): SGHNT, YYREEE (reference sequence). V lost 0 bases and J 8 bases, leaving 9 bases between the germline ends. The CDR3 loop reads CASSLGPRDEQFF. The CDR3 region has the DNA TGTGCCAGCAGCTTGGGTCCGAGGGATGAGCAGTTCTTC.

The sample holds one count of this clone. In nucleotides, the CDR3 is TGTGCCAGCAGTCTGTCCTACTCCTACAATGAGCAGTTCTTC. Residues: CASSLSYSYNEQFF. The chain joins TRBV13 to TRBJ2-1; no clear D. Trimming stripped 6 bases from V and 0 bases from J, with 9 bases between. Per germline, CDR1 PRHDT and CDR2 FYEKMQ (reference sequence). This CDR3 comprises 14 residues.

The J gene is TRBJ1-2, the V gene TRBV7-9; D gene ambiguous. V was clipped by 5 bases and J by 4 bases, with 14 bases between them. CDR1 is SEHNR and CDR2 is FQNEAQ in the germline V gene (reference sequence). The CDR3 totals 14 residues. CDR3 amino acids: CASSLQEILYGYTF. Written as DNA, the CDR3 is TGTGCCAGCAGCCTACAAGAGATTCTCTATGGCTACACCTTC. Filled out from reference TRBV7-9 and TRBJ1-2, the complete variable domain reads DTGVSQNPRHKITKRGQNVTFRCDPISEHNRLYWYRQTLGQGPEFLTYFQNEAQLEKSRLLSDRFSAERPKGSFSTLEIQRTEQGDSAMYLCASSLQEILYGYTFGSGTRLTVV.

The CDR3 sequence is CASSLAARELFF. For the CDR3, the DNA is TGTGCCAGCAGCTTGGCGGCGCGGGAACTGTTTTTT. The genes are TRBV7-9 and TRBJ1-4, with D unresolved. From germline, CDR1 is SEHNR and CDR2 FQNEAQ (reference sequence). V lost 3 bases and J 12 bases, leaving 11 bases between the germline ends. The CDR3 is 12 residues long.

This clone was counted once. This same CDR3 is encoded by further DNA sequences in the sample. The rearrangement uses TRBV7-8 and TRBJ2-7, with D possibly TRBD2 on 5 matching bases. V was cut by 4 bases and J by 3 bases, with 10 bases left in between. The CDR3 covers 13 residues. From germline, CDR1 is SGHVS and CDR2 FQNEAQ. The CDR3 loop is CASSSPGNYEQYF. CDR3 DNA: TGTGCCAGCAGCTCCCCGGGAAACTACGAGCAGTACTTC.

This sequence joins TRBV13 and TRBJ1-6, with 7 bases identical to TRBD1. Germline values: CDR1 PRHDT, CDR2 FYEKMQ (reference sequence). CDR3 length equals 15 residues. The ends lost 3 bases at V and 7 bases at J; junction bases unmatched: 6. CDR3 sequence reads: CASSLGQGGNSPLHF. CDR3 nucleotide sequence: TGTGCCAGCAGCTTGGGCCAGGGGGGAAATTCACCCCTCCACTTT.

This clone appeared a single time. The chain employs TRBV25-1 and TRBJ1-3, with 8 bases that match TRBD1. Trimming removed 8 bases from V and 2 bases from J; junction bases left unmatched: 8. From germline, CDR1 is MGHDK and CDR2 SYGVNS. CDR3 size: 15 residues. The CDR3 DNA follows: TGTGCCAGCGCCCAGGGGGCATTCGCTGGAAACACCATATATTTT. This codes for CASAQGAFAGNTIYF.

This clone was counted a few times. The gene calls are TRBV6-5 and TRBJ2-7, with D tentatively TRBD1 (7 bases). Per the germline V gene, CDR1 is MNHEY and CDR2 is SVGAGI. Between the trimmed V and J ends, which lost 2 bases and 4 bases, there was a span of 12 bases. The CDR3 has 14 amino acids. The CDR3 here is CASSYRSGGYEQYF. The DNA of the CDR3 is TGTGCCAGCAGTTACCGGTCAGGGGGGTACGAGCAGTACTTC.

Regarding this clone: Other DNA sequences from this sample encode an identical CDR3 as well. The rearrangement links TRBV5-4 to TRBJ2-7, with TRBD1 matching over 11 bases. The CDR3 length is 14 residues. The germline CDR1 and CDR2 sequences are SGHNT and YYREEE (reference sequence). Losses at the gene ends were 2 bases for V and 4 bases for J; bases not matched to a gene: 2. The CDR3 sequence: CASSLRDRGYEQYF. The CDR3 DNA reads as TGTGCCAGCAGCTTACGGGACAGGGGGTACGAGCAGTACTTC.

This clone was recorded only once. V gene TRBV7-9 combines with J gene TRBJ2-7; D is unclear. This CDR3 comprises 13 residues. CDR1 and CDR2 (germline): SEHNR, FQNEAQ (reference sequence). Trimming took off 5 bases at V and 5 bases at J, with 13 bases between the two ends. CDR3 loop: CASSPLRIDEQYF. CDR3 DNA sequence: TGTGCCAGCAGCCCCCTGCGCATTGACGAGCAGTACTTC.

CDR3 nucleotides: TGTGCCAGCAGTTTGCCGTCCGGGGGGCCCCCCTACAATGAGCAGTTCTTC. Encoded protein: CASSLPSGGPPYNEQFF. The chain combines TRBV27 with TRBJ2-1; D is possibly TRBD2 (7 bases). This CDR3 is built from 17 residues. Germline V gene sequence: CDR1 MNHEY, CDR2 SMNVEV (reference sequence). Trimming stripped 3 bases from V and 2 bases from J, with 17 bases between.

This clone was counted ten times or more. The chain recombines TRBV27 with TRBJ2-3; D is undetermined. The V gene lost 3 bases and the J gene lost 0 bases, with 10 bases spanning the gap. Germline CDR1 reads MNHEY; CDR2 reads SMNVEV (reference sequence). CDR3 length: 15 amino acids. The CDR3 loop is CASSFYASSTDTQYF. The CDR3 nucleotides read TGTGCCAGCAGTTTCTATGCCTCTAGCACAGATACGCAGTATTTT.

The rearrangement joins TRBV6-1 to TRBJ2-1; 9 nucleotides align to TRBD1. V was pared by 2 bases and J by 9 bases, with 8 bases of the junction left unmatched. The CDR3 loop spans 15 amino acids. CDR1 is MNHNS, CDR2 SASEGT, per germline. The CDR3 DNA sequence: TGTGCCAGCAGTGAACAGGGACAGGGACGTGTTGAGCAGTTCTTC. This gives the protein CASSEQGQGRVEQFF.

The sample holds one count of this clone. This chain joins TRBV29-1 and TRBJ2-2, with TRBD2 identical over 7 bases. CDR1 and CDR2 from the germline V gene are SQVTM and ANQGSEA. The J segment lost 4 bases and the V segment lost 5 bases, leaving 7 bases of the junction unmatched. This CDR3 has 14 residues. The CDR3 spells CSVSAGVSTGELFF. CDR3 DNA: TGCAGCGTTAGTGCGGGGGTGAGCACCGGGGAGCTGTTTTTT.

The V call is TRBV27, the J call TRBJ1-1, with a tentative D call TRBD1 (6 bases). Germline V gives CDR1 MNHEY, CDR2 SMNVEV (reference sequence). The CDR3 has 16 amino acids. V lost 7 bases to trimming and J lost 1 base, with 19 bases between them. This chain's CDR3 is CASTSGRGARNTEAFF. The CDR3 coding sequence is TGTGCCAGCACGTCTGGGCGGGGGGCTAGGAACACTGAAGCTTTCTTT.

The chain couples TRBV13 to TRBJ2-7, with TRBD1 matching over 7 bases. Trimming at V came to 1 base and at J to 2 bases, leaving 5 bases not matched to a gene. This CDR3 has 15 amino acids. The germline V gene has CDR1 PRHDT and CDR2 FYEKMQ (reference sequence). CDR3 sequence reads: CASSLEGDSAYEQYF. DNA of the CDR3: TGTGCCAGCAGCTTAGAGGGGGACAGTGCCTACGAGCAGTACTTC. The complete variable domain, with remaining parts taken from reference TRBV13 and TRBJ2-7, reads AAGVIQSPRHLIKEKRETATLKCYPIPRHDTVYWYQQGPGQDPQFLISFYEKMQSDKGSIPDRFSAQQFSDYHSELNMSSLELGDSALYFCASSLEGDSAYEQYFGPGTRLTVT.

Points on this clone: The sample has other DNA sequences that encode this CDR3 too. V gene TRBV5-1 combines with J gene TRBJ2-7; no clear D. This CDR3 spans 14 amino acids. The ends were cut back, 0 bases at V and 0 bases at J, with 7 bases in the middle. Per germline, CDR1 SGHRS and CDR2 YFSETQ. The CDR3 bases are TGCGCCAGCAGCTTGGTGGGCAGCTCCTACGAGCAGTACTTC. Translated: CASSLVGSSYEQYF.

This sequence joins TRBV6-5 and TRBJ2-1; 9 bases match TRBD1. This CDR3 contains 14 residues. In germline, CDR1 is MNHEY, CDR2 SVGAGI. With V trimmed by 10 bases and J by 2 bases, 6 bases remained unmatched. CDR3 sequence reads: CATSRDRAYNEQFF. The CDR3 DNA reads TGTGCCACTTCCCGGGACAGGGCCTACAATGAGCAGTTCTTC.

Remarks on this clone: Other DNA sequences from this sample encode an identical CDR3 as well. The J gene is TRBJ1-5, the V gene TRBV7-9; D remains unclear. V was clipped by 0 bases and J by 6 bases, with 3 bases between them. Germline V gene data show CDR1 as SEHNR and CDR2 as FQNEAQ (reference sequence). The CDR3 has 12 amino acids. CDR3: CASSLAAQPQHF. The DNA of the CDR3 is TGTGCCAGCAGCTTAGCAGCTCAGCCCCAGCATTTT.

To note about this clone: The same CDR3 arises from other DNA sequences in this sample as well. This rearrangement joins TRBV5-6 to TRBJ1-6, with TRBD1 matching over 9 bases. The V gene's germline CDR1 is SGHDT and CDR2 YYEEEE. V lost 4 bases and J lost 10; bases outside the gene matches: 6. The CDR3 sequence is 14 residues long. The CDR3 loop is CASSLQGAGSPLHF. In DNA form, the CDR3 reads TGTGCCAGCAGCCTACAGGGGGCAGGATCACCCCTCCACTTT.

In its sample, this clone was seen once. The chain uses TRBV6-1 and TRBJ2-1, with D perhaps TRBD1 or TRBD2 (5 bases each). This CDR3 region has 16 residues. Germline V CDR1 and CDR2: MNHNS, SASEGT. V was shortened by 1 base and J by 4 bases, with 14 bases between the two germline ends. The CDR3 DNA is TGTGCCAGCAGTGAAGGAGATCTCGAGGGGTACAATGAGCAGTTCTTC. This codes for CASSEGDLEGYNEQFF.

This chain connects TRBV4-1 to TRBJ1-5; no reliable D call. The CDR3 runs to 16 residues. Germline V gene sequence: CDR1 MGHRA, CDR2 YSYEKL. The V and J ends lost 4 bases and 1 base respectively, with 14 bases between them. The CDR3: CASSRRLPVSNQPQHF. The CDR3 DNA reads as TGCGCCAGCAGCCGAAGATTGCCCGTAAGCAATCAGCCCCAGCATTTT.

V usage is TRBV25-1 and J usage is TRBJ2-3; 7 bases are shared with TRBD1. The V gene end was trimmed by 7 bases and the J gene end by 6 bases; junction bases not matched to a gene: 10. This CDR3 has 14 amino acids. The germline gives CDR1 MGHDK, CDR2 SYGVNS. The CDR3 nucleotides read TGTGCCAGCACCCACATCGACAGGGCGGATACGCAGTATTTT. Translation: CASTHIDRADTQYF.